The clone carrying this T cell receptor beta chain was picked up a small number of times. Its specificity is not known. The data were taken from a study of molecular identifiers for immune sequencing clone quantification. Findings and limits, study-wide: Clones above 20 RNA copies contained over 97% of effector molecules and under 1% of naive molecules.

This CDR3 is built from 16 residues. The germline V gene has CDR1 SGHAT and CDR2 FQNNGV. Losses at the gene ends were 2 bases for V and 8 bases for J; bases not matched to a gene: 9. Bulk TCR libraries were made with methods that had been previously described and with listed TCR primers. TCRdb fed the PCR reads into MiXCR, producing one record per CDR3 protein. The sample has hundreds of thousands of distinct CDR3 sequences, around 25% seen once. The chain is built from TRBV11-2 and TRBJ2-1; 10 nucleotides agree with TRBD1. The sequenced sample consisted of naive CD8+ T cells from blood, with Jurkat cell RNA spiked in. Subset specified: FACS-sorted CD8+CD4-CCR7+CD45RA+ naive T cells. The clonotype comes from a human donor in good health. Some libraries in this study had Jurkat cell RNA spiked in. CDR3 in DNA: TGTGCCAGCAGCTTAACCCCGGGACAGGGGTCCCATGAGCAGTTCTTC. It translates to CASSLTPGQGSHEQFF.